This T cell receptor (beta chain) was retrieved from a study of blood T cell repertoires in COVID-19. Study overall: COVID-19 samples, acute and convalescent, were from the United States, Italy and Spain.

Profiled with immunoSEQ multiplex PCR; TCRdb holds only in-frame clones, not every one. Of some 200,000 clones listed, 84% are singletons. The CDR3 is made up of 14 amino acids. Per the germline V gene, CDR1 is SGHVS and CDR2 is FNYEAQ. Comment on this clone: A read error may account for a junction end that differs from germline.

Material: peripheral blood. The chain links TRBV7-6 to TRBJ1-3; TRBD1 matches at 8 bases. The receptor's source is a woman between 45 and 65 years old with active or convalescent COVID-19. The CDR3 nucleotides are TGTGCCAGCAGGTTAGGGACAGGAATTGACACCATATATTTT. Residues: CASRLGTGIDTIYF. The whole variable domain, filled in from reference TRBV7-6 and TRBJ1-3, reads GAGVSQSPRYKVTKRGQDVALRCDPISGHVSLYWYRQALGQGPEFLTYFNYEAQQDKSGLPNDRFSAERPEGSISTLTIQRTEQRDSAMYRCASRLGTGIDTIYFGEGSWLTVV.